Below are 16 T cell receptor beta chains sequenced from a single sample in a study of shared clonotypes between healthy human individuals. TCRdb's table, derived via immunoSEQ multiplex PCR, lists solely in-frame clones and lacks some. The data show about 750,000 clones, roughly 92% seen once. Naivety among CD8 cells was defined by CD45RO negativity and positive CCR7 selection, thereby excluding terminally differentiated effector memory CD45RA+ cells. Sample: naive CD8+ T cells sorted from blood. The receptors here all came from a man between 25 and 39 years old in good health.

This chain connects TRBV19 to TRBJ1-3, with no clear D. The CDR3 runs to 13 residues. The V gene's germline CDR1 is LNHDA and CDR2 SQIVND (reference sequence). Trimming left V 5 bases short and J 0 bases short, with 5 bases between. The CDR3 DNA reads as TGTGCCAGTAGTGAGGGCTCTGGAAACACCATATATTTT. It specifies CASSEGSGNTIYF.

This clone was seen a handful of times. The CDR3 region has the DNA TGTGCCAGCAGTTTTGGCAGGGAGACTCAGCCCCAGCATTTT. It is translated as CASSFGRETQPQHF. This sequence joins TRBV27 and TRBJ1-5, with a possible D match to TRBD1 (5 bases). V was cut by 3 bases and J by 6 bases, with 12 bases left in between. Germline CDR1 reads MNHEY; CDR2 reads SMNVEV (reference sequence). The CDR3 is 14 amino acids.

The chain has TRBV27 and TRBJ2-3, with 14 bases fitting TRBD2. Germline values: CDR1 MNHEY, CDR2 SMNVEV (reference sequence). The CDR3 runs 15 residues. Trimming at V came to 6 bases and at J to 11 bases, leaving 10 bases not matched to a gene. The CDR3: CASSLGTSGSWGQYF. CDR3 DNA: TGTGCCAGCAGCCTAGGGACTAGCGGGAGTTGGGGGCAGTATTTT.

The CDR3 DNA follows: TGTGCCAGCCTTAAACCCTGGCAGGGGCAAGAGACCCAGTACTTC. Its protein product is CASLKPWQGQETQYF. V gene TRBV28 combines with J gene TRBJ2-5; D is perhaps TRBD1 (6 bases). The length of the CDR3 is 15 residues. V was pared by 8 bases and J by 2 bases, with 18 bases between. The V gene's germline CDR1 is MDHEN and CDR2 SYDVKM.

The chain carries TRBV7-6 and TRBJ2-1; D is unclear. This CDR3 comprises 19 residues. The germline CDR1 and CDR2 sequences are SGHVS and FNYEAQ. V was cut by 6 bases and J by 4 bases, with 28 bases left in between. The CDR3 nucleotides read TGTGCCAGCAGTTTTGGATCCGGCTCGGATTTTAGTCTTTACAATGAGCAGTTCTTC. This translates into CASSFGSGSDFSLYNEQFF.

The gene calls are TRBV28 and TRBJ1-1; D unclear. In germline, CDR1 is MDHEN, CDR2 SYDVKM. The CDR3 extends over 13 amino acids. The V gene lost 3 bases and the J gene lost 1 base, with 6 bases spanning the gap. This CDR3 reads CASSFPANTEAFF. CDR3 DNA: TGTGCCAGCAGTTTTCCGGCGAACACTGAAGCTTTCTTT.

This CDR3 is CASGRAEGYNEQFF. CDR3 coding DNA: TGTGCCAGCGGTCGGGCAGAGGGCTACAATGAGCAGTTCTTC. V gene TRBV9 combines with J gene TRBJ2-1; the D gene is possibly TRBD2 (5 bases). CDR1 and CDR2 from the germline V gene are SGDLS and YYNGEE. V was pared by 7 bases and J by 3 bases, with 14 bases between. This CDR3 spans 14 amino acids.

The chain links TRBV7-6 to TRBJ2-7, with D possibly matching TRBD2 (5 bases). V was trimmed by 5 bases and J by 5 bases, leaving 13 bases between them. The germline gives CDR1 SGHVS, CDR2 FNYEAQ. There are 13 residues in the CDR3. In DNA form, the CDR3 reads TGTGCCAGCAGCCTGCGAGGGTCCCACGAGCAGTACTTC. Residues: CASSLRGSHEQYF.

This chain uses TRBV27 with TRBJ2-7; 7 nucleotides line up with TRBD1. Trimming took 5 bases from V and 3 from J; bases not matched to a gene: 7. The germline CDR1 and CDR2 sequences are MNHEY and SMNVEV (reference sequence). The CDR3 is 14 residues long. For the CDR3, the DNA is TGTGCCAGCAGTCCAAACAGGGGCGTCTACGAGCAGTACTTC. Translation gives CASSPNRGVYEQYF.

The gene calls are TRBV4-3 and TRBJ1-1; the D gene is possibly TRBD1 (5 bases). Per the germline V gene, CDR1 is LGHNA and CDR2 is YSLEER. The germline V and J ends were trimmed by 0 bases and 2 bases, with 10 bases remaining between them. This CDR3 has 15 residues. In DNA form, the CDR3 reads TGCGCCAGCAGCCAAGAATGGGGGACCAACACTGAAGCTTTCTTT. Encoded protein: CASSQEWGTNTEAFF.

This clone turned up a few times. The sample holds other DNA sequences that translate to the same CDR3. The chain recombines TRBV27 with TRBJ2-2; tentative D call: TRBD2 (6 bases). The V end lost 1 base, the J end lost 5 bases, and 8 bases lay between the germline ends. Germline V CDR1 and CDR2: MNHEY, SMNVEV (reference sequence). There are 14 residues in the CDR3. The CDR3 region has the DNA TGTGCCAGCAGTTTATTCCGGGGGACCGGGGAGCTGTTTTTT. Translation: CASSLFRGTGELFF.

The chain carries TRBV5-4 and TRBJ2-1; unclear D gene. Germline V gene lookup returns CDR1 SGHNT and CDR2 YYREEE (reference sequence). Trimming cost V 2 bases and J 8 bases, with 23 bases left between them. This CDR3 is 17 amino acids long. The CDR3 DNA follows: TGTGCCAGCAGCTTTGTGGAACCTTGGGTCCCCACTTATGAGCAGTTCTTC. This codes for CASSFVEPWVPTYEQFF.

This clone was seen once. This CDR3 reads CASSSNSRGSYNEQFF. CDR3 DNA: TGTGCCAGCAGCTCAAATTCCAGGGGGTCCTACAATGAGCAGTTCTTC. This chain links TRBV7-9 with TRBJ2-1; 7 bases fit TRBD1. Germline V gene data show CDR1 as SEHNR and CDR2 as FQNEAQ (reference sequence). V shed 4 bases and J 1 base; nucleotides not matched to a gene: 7. The CDR3 has 16 residues.

The rearrangement joins TRBV5-8 to TRBJ1-3, with D perhaps matching TRBD1 (5 bases). The CDR3 is made up of 14 amino acids. Trimming took off 5 bases at V and 0 bases at J, with 9 bases between the two ends. Germline V gives CDR1 SGHTS, CDR2 YDEGEE. The DNA for the CDR3 is TGTGCCAGCAGTCGAAGGGGCTCTGGAAACACCATATATTTT. Encoded protein: CASSRRGSGNTIYF.

Note on this clone: This specimen includes other DNA sequences encoding the same CDR3. The chain combines TRBV28 with TRBJ1-2, with no clear D. V was trimmed by 3 bases and J by 3 bases, leaving 8 bases between them. There are 13 residues in the CDR3. Germline CDR1 and CDR2: MDHEN and SYDVKM. The CDR3 reads CASSFNSYYGYTF. In DNA, the CDR3 is TGTGCCAGCAGTTTCAACAGCTACTATGGCTACACCTTC.

The rearrangement joins TRBV11-2 to TRBJ2-3; 8 bases map to TRBD2. This CDR3 spans 14 amino acids. With 4 bases clipped from V and 6 bases from J, the junction kept 6 bases outside the gene matches. The germline gives CDR1 SGHAT, CDR2 FQNNGV. The CDR3 coding sequence is TGTGCCAGCAGCTACAGACTAGCGATGGATACGCAGTATTTT. Protein product: CASSYRLAMDTQYF.